This TCR beta chain was captured in a study of T cell repertoires in cytomegalovirus infection. Study overall: Researchers turned to recently identified HLA-C-restricted CMV epitopes as well as well-studied HLA-B-restricted ones. Indications came from public TCR beta signatures; they pointed to CMV infection and to a matching HLA type.

Each CDR3 protein is one row after TCRdb ran MiXCR on the reads. The sample records nearly 700,000 distinct CDR3 sequences, around 31% being singletons. A few counts support this clonotype. Its antigen is undetermined. Study results and limitations: Summed frequency of shared TCR beta families picked out CMV carriers who also had the relevant HLA. The ex vivo response was dominated by HLA-C-restricted CMV-specific TCR beta clonotypes.

V shed 1 base, J shed 2 bases, and the junction held 6 bases outside the gene matches. CDR1 is SGHAT, CDR2 FQNNGV, per germline. CDR3 size: 16 residues. The clonotype was recovered from a human donor in good health (CMV status not recorded). Some clones in this sample may be carry-over from other donors' samples. This sample comprised cultured PBMCs, obtained from culture after CMV antigen stimulation. J is TRBJ2-7 and V is TRBV11-2; 9 bases match TRBD2. CDR3 in amino acids: CASSLVSGRFTYEQYF. CDR3 nucleotide sequence: TGTGCCAGCAGCTTAGTAAGCGGGAGGTTCACCTACGAGCAGTACTTC.